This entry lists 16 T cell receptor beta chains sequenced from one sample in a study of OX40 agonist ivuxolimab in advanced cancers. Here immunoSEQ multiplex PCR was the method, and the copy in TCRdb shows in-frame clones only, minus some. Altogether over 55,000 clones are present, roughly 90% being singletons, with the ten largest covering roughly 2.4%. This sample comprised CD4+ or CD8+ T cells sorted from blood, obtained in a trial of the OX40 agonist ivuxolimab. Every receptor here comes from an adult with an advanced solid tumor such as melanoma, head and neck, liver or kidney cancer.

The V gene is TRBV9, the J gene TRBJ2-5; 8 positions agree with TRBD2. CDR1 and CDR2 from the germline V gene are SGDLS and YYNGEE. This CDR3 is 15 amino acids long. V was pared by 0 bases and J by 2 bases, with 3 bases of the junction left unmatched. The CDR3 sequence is CASSVGGGGQETQYF. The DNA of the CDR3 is TGTGCCAGCAGCGTAGGGGGCGGGGGGCAAGAGACCCAGTACTTC.

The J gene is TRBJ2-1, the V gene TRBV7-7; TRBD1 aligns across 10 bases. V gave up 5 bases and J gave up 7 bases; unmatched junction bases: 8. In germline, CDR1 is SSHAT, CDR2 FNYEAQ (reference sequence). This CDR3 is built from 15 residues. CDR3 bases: TGTGCCAGCAGCCTAGACAGGGGGCCTATGAATGAGCAGTTCTTC. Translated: CASSLDRGPMNEQFF.

CDR3 sequence reads: CASSFRQPGDYGYTF. The CDR3 DNA reads as TGTGCCAGCAGCTTCAGGCAACCCGGGGACTATGGCTACACCTTC. This chain uses TRBV5-4 with TRBJ1-2; D unclear. The CDR3 consists of 15 residues. Germline V gene sequence: CDR1 SGHNT, CDR2 YYREEE (reference sequence). The V end lost 2 bases, the J end lost 3 bases, and 14 bases lay between the germline ends. Using reference TRBV5-4 and TRBJ1-2 for the parts outside the CDR3, the full variable domain is ETGVTQSPTHLIKTRGQQVTLRCSSQSGHNTVSWYQQALGQGPQFIFQYYREEENGRGNFPPRFSGLQFPNYSSELNVNALELDDSALYLCASSFRQPGDYGYTFGSGTRLTVV.

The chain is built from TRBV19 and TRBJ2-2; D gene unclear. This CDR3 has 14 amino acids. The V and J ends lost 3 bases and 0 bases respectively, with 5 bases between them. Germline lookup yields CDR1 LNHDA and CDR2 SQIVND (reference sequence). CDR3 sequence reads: CASSIVANTGELFF. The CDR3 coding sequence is TGTGCCAGTAGTATTGTGGCGAACACCGGGGAGCTGTTTTTT.

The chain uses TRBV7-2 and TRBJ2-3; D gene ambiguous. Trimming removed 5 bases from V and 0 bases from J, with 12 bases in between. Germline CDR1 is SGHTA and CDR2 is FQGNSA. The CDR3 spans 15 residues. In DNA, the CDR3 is TGTGCCAGCAGCCCCAGTGTTACAAGCACAGATACGCAGTATTTT. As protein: CASSPSVTSTDTQYF.

CDR3 amino acids: CASSSRDRSTDTQYF. In DNA, the CDR3 is TGCGCCAGCAGCTCCCGGGACAGAAGCACAGATACGCAGTATTTT. The chain combines TRBV5-1 with TRBJ2-3; 7 bases align to TRBD1. The CDR3 covers 15 residues. Trimming at V came to 3 bases and at J to 0 bases, leaving 4 bases not matched to a gene. CDR1 SGHRS and CDR2 YFSETQ come from the germline V gene.

This chain's CDR3 is CAISESATPGDFF. The CDR3 bases are TGTGCCATCAGTGAGTCAGCGACACCCGGGGATTTCTTT. This chain uses TRBV10-3 with TRBJ1-1, with unresolved D. The CDR3 totals 13 residues. Trimming cost V 0 bases and J 13 bases, with 15 bases left between them. Germline V CDR1 and CDR2: ENHRY, SYGVKD.

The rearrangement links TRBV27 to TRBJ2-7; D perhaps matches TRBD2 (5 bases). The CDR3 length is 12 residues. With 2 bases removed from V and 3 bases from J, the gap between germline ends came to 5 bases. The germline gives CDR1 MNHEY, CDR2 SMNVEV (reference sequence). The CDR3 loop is CASSLRGYEQYF. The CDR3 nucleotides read TGTGCCAGCAGTTTACGGGGCTACGAGCAGTACTTC.

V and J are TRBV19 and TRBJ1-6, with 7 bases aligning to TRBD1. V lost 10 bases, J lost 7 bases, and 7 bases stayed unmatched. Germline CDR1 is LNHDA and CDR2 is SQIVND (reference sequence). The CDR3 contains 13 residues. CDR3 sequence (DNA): TGTGCCACCAAGGGACAGTTGAATTCACCCCTCCACTTT. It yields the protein CATKGQLNSPLHF.

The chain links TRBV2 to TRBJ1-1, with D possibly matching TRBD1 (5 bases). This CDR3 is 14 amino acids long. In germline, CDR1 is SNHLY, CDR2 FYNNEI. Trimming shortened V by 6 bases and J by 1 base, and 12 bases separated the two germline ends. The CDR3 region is CASRGDSWNTEAFF. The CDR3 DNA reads TGTGCCAGCAGGGGGGACTCCTGGAACACTGAAGCTTTCTTT.

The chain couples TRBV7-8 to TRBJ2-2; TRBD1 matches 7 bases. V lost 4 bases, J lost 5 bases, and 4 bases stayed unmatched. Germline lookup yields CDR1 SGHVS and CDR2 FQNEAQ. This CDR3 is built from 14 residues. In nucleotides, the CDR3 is TGTGCCAGCAGCTCAGACAGGGTTACCGGGGAGCTGTTTTTT. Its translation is CASSSDRVTGELFF.

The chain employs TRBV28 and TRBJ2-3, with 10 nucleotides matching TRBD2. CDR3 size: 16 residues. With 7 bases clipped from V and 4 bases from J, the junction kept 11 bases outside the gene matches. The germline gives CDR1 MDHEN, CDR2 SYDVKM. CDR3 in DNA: TGTGCCAGCAATGAGGCTAGCGGGAGAGGGGCAGATACGCAGTATTTT. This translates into CASNEASGRGADTQYF.

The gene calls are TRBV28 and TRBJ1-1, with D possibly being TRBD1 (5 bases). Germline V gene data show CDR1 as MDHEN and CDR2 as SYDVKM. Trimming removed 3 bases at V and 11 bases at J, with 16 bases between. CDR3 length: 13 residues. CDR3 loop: CASSLSIQGRAFF. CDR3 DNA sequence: TGTGCCAGCAGTTTGAGTATCCAGGGCCGGGCTTTCTTT.

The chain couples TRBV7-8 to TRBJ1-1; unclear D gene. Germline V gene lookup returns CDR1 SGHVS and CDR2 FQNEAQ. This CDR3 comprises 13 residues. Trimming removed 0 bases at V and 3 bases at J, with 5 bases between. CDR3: CASSLAGYTEAFF. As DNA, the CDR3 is TGTGCCAGCAGCTTAGCTGGGTACACTGAAGCTTTCTTT.

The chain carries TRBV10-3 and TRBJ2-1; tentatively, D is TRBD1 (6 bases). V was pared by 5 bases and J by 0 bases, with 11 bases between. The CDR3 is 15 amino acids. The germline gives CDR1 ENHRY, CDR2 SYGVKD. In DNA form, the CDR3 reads TGTGCCATCAGTTCGTGGGGGCCCTCCTACAATGAGCAGTTCTTC. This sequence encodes CAISSWGPSYNEQFF.

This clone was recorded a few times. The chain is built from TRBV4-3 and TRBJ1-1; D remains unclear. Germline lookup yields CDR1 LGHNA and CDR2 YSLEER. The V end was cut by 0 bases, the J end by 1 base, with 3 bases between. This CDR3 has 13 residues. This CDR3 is CASSQEWNTEAFF. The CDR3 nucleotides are TGCGCCAGCAGCCAAGAGTGGAACACTGAAGCTTTCTTT.